Listed below are T cell receptor beta chains from one sample, sequenced in a study of cytotoxic CD8 clonotypes in ibrutinib-treated CLL. TCRdb's copy holds only in-frame clones and misses some; the assay was immunoSEQ multiplex PCR. The sample has 150,000 to 200,000 clones, nearly 90% seen once; the top ten hold more than 2.5%. The sample was PBMCs, taken at disease progression, from a patient treated with ibrutinib. The receptor source for this set is a human donor with chronic lymphocytic leukemia. The CDR3 runs from the conserved cysteine through the conserved F or W. The D gene is left open where the match is weak. Size values are once, few and many counts, or a class for expanded clones, and some rows have none.

CDR3 protein: CASSSRRTQYF
CDR3 DNA: TGTGCCAGCAGCTCCCGCCGGACCCAGTACTTC
clone size: -
V gene: TRBV11-1
J gene: TRBJ2-5
D gene: -

CDR3 protein: CASSPRWLAVEYEQYF
CDR3 DNA: TGTGCCAGCAGCCCACGATGGCTAGCGGTTGAGTACGAGCAGTACTTC
clone size: -
V gene: TRBV5-6
J gene: TRBJ2-7
D gene: TRBD2

CDR3 protein: CAWSVGYDTRQPGYTF
CDR3 DNA: TGTGCCTGGAGTGTTGGTTATGATACCAGACAGCCGGGCTACACCTTC
clone size: few
V gene: TRBV30
J gene: TRBJ1-2
D gene: -

CDR3 protein: CASSSAYEQYF
CDR3 DNA: TGTGCCAGCAGCTCCGCCTACGAGCAGTACTTC
clone size: few
V gene: TRBV7-2
J gene: TRBJ2-7
D gene: -

CDR3 protein: CASSGGRALGTDTQYF
CDR3 DNA: TGTGCCAGCAGTGGGGGCCGGGCCCTTGGCACAGATACGCAGTATTTT
clone size: -
V gene: TRBV27
J gene: TRBJ2-3
D gene: -

CDR3 protein: CASSPRGGASGRHEQYF
CDR3 DNA: TGTGCCAGCAGCCCAAGGGGGGGGGCTAGCGGGAGGCACGAGCAGTACTTC
clone size: -
V gene: TRBV7-9
J gene: TRBJ2-7
D gene: TRBD2

CDR3 protein: CASSLEREKGNIQYF
CDR3 DNA: TGCGCCAGCAGTCTCGAGCGGGAGAAGGGAAACATTCAGTACTTC
clone size: -
V gene: TRBV23-1
J gene: TRBJ2-4
D gene: TRBD2

CDR3 protein: CASSPWGKLAKNIQYF
CDR3 DNA: TGTGCCAGCAGTCCATGGGGCAAACTAGCCAAAAACATTCAGTACTTC
clone size: -
V gene: TRBV28
J gene: TRBJ2-4
D gene: -

CDR3 protein: CASSLPAGSRADTQYF
CDR3 DNA: TGTGCCAGCAGCTTACCAGCGGGGAGCCGAGCAGATACGCAGTATTTT
clone size: -
V gene: TRBV7-9
J gene: TRBJ2-3
D gene: TRBD2

CDR3 protein: CASSDGRGPEKLFF
CDR3 DNA: TGTGCCAGCAGTGATGGCAGGGGGCCTGAAAAACTGTTTTTT
clone size: once
V gene: TRBV2
J gene: TRBJ1-4
D gene: TRBD1

CDR3 protein: CASSLRSQAYGYTF
CDR3 DNA: TGTGCCAGCAGTTTACGATCACAAGCCTATGGCTACACCTTC
clone size: -
V gene: TRBV28
J gene: TRBJ1-2
D gene: -

CDR3 protein: CASSPSSGLGTEAFF
CDR3 DNA: TGTGCCAGCAGCCCCAGTTCTGGGCTAGGGACTGAAGCTTTCTTT
clone size: -
V gene: TRBV14
J gene: TRBJ1-1
D gene: -

CDR3 protein: CASSITGTERMNEQFF
CDR3 DNA: TGCGCCAGCAGCATTACTGGGACAGAGAGAATGAATGAGCAGTTCTTC
clone size: -
V gene: TRBV5-1
J gene: TRBJ2-1
D gene: TRBD1

CDR3 protein: CASSLAGANYGYTF
CDR3 DNA: TGTGCCAGCAGCTTAGCAGGGGCAAACTATGGCTACACCTTC
clone size: -
V gene: TRBV7-9
J gene: TRBJ1-2
D gene: -